This TCR beta chain was profiled in a study of neurological immune-mediated disorders. Stated time point: longitudinal time-point 1 (baseline). Unsorted libraries were generated from 2 million PBMCs held at -80 degrees C. MiXCR, run by TCRdb on the 5' RACE reads, gives a single entry per CDR3 protein. Of some 77,000 distinct CDR3 sequences in the sample, roughly 13% are singletons; the top ten hold 3.5% to 5.5%. Study findings and constraints: The study found no CDR3 amino acid sequences shared by expanded clones across subjects, suggesting private repertoires in all groups. Patients with HTLV-1-associated myelopathy had the highest level of TCR clonal expansion, whereas patients with multiple sclerosis had the lowest level, falling beneath the level found in healthy controls.

Concerning this clonotype itself: The target antigen is unknown.

The clonotype comes from a female donor with HTLV-1-associated myelopathy (HAM/TSP). The specimen was PBMCs.

The CDR3 sequence is CASSLGVTEFYEQYF. The CDR3 DNA reads as TGTGCCAGCAGCTTGGGGGTGACAGAGTTCTACGAGCAGTACTTC. J is TRBJ2-7 and V is TRBV5-5, with a weak D call TRBD1 (5 bases). V was clipped by 0 bases and J by 3 bases, with 13 bases between them. The germline gives CDR1 SGHKS, CDR2 YYEKEE (reference sequence). The CDR3 is 15 amino acids.